In this sample, the clone carrying this T cell receptor beta chain turned up a few times. These data originate in a study of CD8+ T cells in alopecia areata. The CDR3 has 11 amino acids. V lost 2 bases to trimming and J lost 9 bases, with 9 bases between them. The germline gives CDR1 SQVTM, CDR2 ANQGSEA. Following RNA extraction, reverse transcription yielded cDNA that acted as the sequencing template. Repertoires were generated with immunoSEQ multiplex PCR, while TCRdb's copy carries only in-frame clones and drops some. The sample shows some 120,000 clones, around 45% of them seen only once. The sample consisted of NKG2D-low CD8+ T cells sorted from blood. The rearrangement links TRBV29-1 to TRBJ2-3; possibly TRBD2 for D (5 bases). This receptor was taken from a human donor with alopecia areata. CDR3: CSVERDETQYF. The DNA for the CDR3 is TGCAGCGTTGAACGGGATGAGACGCAGTATTTT.